The clone carrying this TCR beta chain was detected only a few times. The entry originates in a study of T-cell reconstitution after alpha-beta-depleted transplantation in children. The V end was cut by 1 base, the J end by 4 bases, with 14 bases between. Germline V gives CDR1 SEHNR, CDR2 FQNEAQ (reference sequence). This CDR3 is 16 amino acids long. Using unique molecular identifiers, the investigators prepared the TCRbeta library. TCRdb reprocessed the PCR reads with MiXCR, giving one entry per CDR3 protein. This sample yields roughly 500,000 distinct CDR3 sequences, of which 18% are seen a single time; 3.3% belongs to the top ten.

This TCR derives from a human donor who donated a stem cell graft to a child with acute lymphoblastic leukemia. The chain combines TRBV7-9 with TRBJ2-1; possibly TRBD2 for D (5 bases). This specimen consisted of PBMCs from the stem cell graft donor, obtained from the stem cell graft. The CDR3 is CASSLGFDSVYNEQFF. CDR3 nucleotide sequence: TGTGCCAGCAGCTTAGGGTTTGATAGCGTGTACAATGAGCAGTTCTTC.